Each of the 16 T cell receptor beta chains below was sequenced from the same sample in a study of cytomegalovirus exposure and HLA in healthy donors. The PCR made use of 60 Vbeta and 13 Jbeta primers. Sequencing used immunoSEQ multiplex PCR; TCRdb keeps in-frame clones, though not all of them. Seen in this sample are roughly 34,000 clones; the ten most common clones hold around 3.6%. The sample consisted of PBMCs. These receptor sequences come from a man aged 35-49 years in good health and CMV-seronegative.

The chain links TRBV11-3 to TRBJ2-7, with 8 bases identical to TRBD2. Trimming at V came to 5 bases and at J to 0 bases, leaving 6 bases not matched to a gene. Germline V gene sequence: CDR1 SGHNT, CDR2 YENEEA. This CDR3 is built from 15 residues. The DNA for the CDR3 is TGTGCCAGCAGCCTTAGGGCGGGGGGCTCCTACGAGCAGTACTTC. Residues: CASSLRAGGSYEQYF.

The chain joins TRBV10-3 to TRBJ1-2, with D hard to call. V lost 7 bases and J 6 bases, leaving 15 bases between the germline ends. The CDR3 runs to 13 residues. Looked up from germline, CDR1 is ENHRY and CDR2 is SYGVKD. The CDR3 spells CAITGRLGDGYTF. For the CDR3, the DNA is TGTGCCATCACTGGACGGCTCGGGGATGGCTACACCTTC.

As DNA, the CDR3 is TGCGCCAGCAGCCAAGATAAGGCTAGCGGGAGACCGGTCCATGAGCAGTTCTTC. The encoded protein is CASSQDKASGRPVHEQFF. The genes are TRBV4-1 and TRBJ2-1; 10 bases align to TRBD2. Losses at the gene ends were 0 bases for V and 8 bases for J; bases not matched to a gene: 13. The CDR3 consists of 18 residues. Germline-derived CDR1 and CDR2 are MGHRA and YSYEKL.

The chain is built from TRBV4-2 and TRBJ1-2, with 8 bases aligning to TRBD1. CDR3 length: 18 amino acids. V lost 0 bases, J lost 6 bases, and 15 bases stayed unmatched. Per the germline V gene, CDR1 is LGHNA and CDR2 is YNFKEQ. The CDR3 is CASSQDNQVTGGMNGYTF. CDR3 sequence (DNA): TGTGCCAGCAGCCAAGATAATCAGGTCACAGGGGGGATGAATGGCTACACCTTC.

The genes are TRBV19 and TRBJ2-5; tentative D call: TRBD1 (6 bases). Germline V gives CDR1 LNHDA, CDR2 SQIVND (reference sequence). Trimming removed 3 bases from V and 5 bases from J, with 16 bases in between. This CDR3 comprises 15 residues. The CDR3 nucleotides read TGTGCCAGTAGTATTACGGCAGGGGATTACGAGACCCAGTACTTC. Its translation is CASSITAGDYETQYF.

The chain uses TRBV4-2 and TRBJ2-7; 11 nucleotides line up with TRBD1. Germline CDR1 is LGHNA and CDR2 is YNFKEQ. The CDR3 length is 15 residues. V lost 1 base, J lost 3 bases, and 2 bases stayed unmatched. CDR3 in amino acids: CASSQVGQGGYEQYF. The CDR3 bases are TGTGCCAGCAGCCAAGTGGGACAGGGGGGCTACGAGCAGTACTTC.

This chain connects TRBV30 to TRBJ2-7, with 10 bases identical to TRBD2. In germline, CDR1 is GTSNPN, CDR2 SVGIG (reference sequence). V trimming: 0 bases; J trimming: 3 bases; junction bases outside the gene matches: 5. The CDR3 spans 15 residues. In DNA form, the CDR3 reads TGTGCCTGGAGTGTTACTAGCGGGGTTGACTACGAGCAGTACTTC. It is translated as CAWSVTSGVDYEQYF. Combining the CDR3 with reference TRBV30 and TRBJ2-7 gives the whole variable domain SQTIHQWPATLVQPVGSPLSLECTVEGTSNPNLYWYRQAAGRGLQLLFYSVGIGQISSEVPQNLSASRPQDRQFILSSKKLLLSDSGFYLCAWSVTSGVDYEQYFGPGTRLTVT.

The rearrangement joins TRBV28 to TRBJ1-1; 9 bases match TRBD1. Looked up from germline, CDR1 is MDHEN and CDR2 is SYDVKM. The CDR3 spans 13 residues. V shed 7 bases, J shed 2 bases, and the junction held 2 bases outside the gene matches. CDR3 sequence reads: CASNRGRNTEAFF. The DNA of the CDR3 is TGTGCCAGCAACAGGGGGCGAAACACTGAAGCTTTCTTT.

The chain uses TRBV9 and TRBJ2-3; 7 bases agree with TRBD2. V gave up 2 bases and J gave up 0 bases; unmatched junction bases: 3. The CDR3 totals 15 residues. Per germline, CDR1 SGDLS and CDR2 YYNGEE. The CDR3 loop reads CASSVRDYSTDTQYF. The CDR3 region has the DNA TGTGCCAGCAGCGTCCGGGACTATAGCACAGATACGCAGTATTTT.

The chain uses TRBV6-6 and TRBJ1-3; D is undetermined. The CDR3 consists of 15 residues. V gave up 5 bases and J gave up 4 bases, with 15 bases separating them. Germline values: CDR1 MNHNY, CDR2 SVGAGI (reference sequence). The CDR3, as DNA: TGTGCCAGCAGTCCCGAGGGATCGACAGGAAACACCATATATTTT. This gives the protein CASSPEGSTGNTIYF.

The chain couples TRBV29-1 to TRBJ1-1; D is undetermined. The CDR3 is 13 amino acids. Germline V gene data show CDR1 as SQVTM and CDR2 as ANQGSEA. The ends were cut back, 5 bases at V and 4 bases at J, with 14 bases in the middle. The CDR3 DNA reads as TGCAGCGTTTACGGGGTGGGTAGCACTGAAGCTTTCTTT. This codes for CSVYGVGSTEAFF.

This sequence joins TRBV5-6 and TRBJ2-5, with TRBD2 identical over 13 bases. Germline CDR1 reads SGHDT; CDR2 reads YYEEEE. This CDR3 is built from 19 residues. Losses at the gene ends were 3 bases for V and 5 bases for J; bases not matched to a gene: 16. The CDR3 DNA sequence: TGTGCCAGCAGCTCAAGAGGGACTAGCGGGACGTCCAGGGGGGAGACCCAGTACTTC. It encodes CASSSRGTSGTSRGETQYF. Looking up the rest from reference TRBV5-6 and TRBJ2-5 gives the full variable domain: DAGVTQSPTHLIKTRGQQVTLRCSPKSGHDTVSWYQQALGQGPQFIFQYYEEEERQRGNFPDRFSGHQFPNYSSELNVNALLLGDSALYLCASSSRGTSGTSRGETQYFGPGTRLLVL.

CDR3 loop: CATSNQTGNGDEKLFF. The DNA of the CDR3 is TGTGCCACCAGCAATCAAACGGGGAACGGGGATGAAAAACTGTTTTTT. The chain uses TRBV15 and TRBJ1-4; D is ambiguous. The CDR3 sequence is 16 residues long. Germline CDR1 LNHNV, CDR2 YYDKDF (reference sequence). Trimming left V 4 bases short and J 6 bases short, with 18 bases between.

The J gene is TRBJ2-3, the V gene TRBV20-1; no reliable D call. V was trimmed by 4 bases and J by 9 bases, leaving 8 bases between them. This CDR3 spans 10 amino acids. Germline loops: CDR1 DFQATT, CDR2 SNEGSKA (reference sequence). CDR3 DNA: TGCAGTGCTAATCTGAGGACGCAGTATTTT. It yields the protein CSANLRTQYF.

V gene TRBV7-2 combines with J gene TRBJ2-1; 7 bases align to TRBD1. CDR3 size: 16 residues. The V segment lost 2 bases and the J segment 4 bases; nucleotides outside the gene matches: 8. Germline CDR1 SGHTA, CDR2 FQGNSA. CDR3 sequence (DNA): TGTGCCAGCAGCTTAAGGTTACAGGGGACATACAATGAGCAGTTCTTC. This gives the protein CASSLRLQGTYNEQFF.

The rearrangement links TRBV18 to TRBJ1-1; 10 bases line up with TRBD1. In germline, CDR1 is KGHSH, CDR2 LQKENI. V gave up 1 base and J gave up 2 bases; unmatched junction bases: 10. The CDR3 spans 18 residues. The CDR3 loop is CASSPQYGLTGGNTEAFF. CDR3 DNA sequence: TGTGCCAGCTCACCACAGTATGGCTTGACAGGGGGCAACACTGAAGCTTTCTTT.